This is a list of T cell receptor beta chains from one sample in a study of T cell responses to AZD1222 COVID-19 vaccine. Assay used: immunoSEQ multiplex PCR; TCRdb lists only in-frame clones, some missing. The profile shows some 81,000 clones, 80% to 90% of them singletons. Sequenced here: peripheral blood, sampled 28 days after the second AZD1222 dose. The receptors stem from an adult who received the AZD1222 COVID-19 vaccine. Both conserved end residues are part of each CDR3. The order of the fields is D gene, V gene, CDR3 length, J gene, clone size, CDR3 DNA, CDR3 protein. D genes are given only for firm matches. Some rows mark clone size as missing; the rest say once, few, many or name a class of expanded clone.

TRBD1,TRBV7-9,17,TRBJ1-4,NA,TGTGCCAGCAGCTTATTGGGACAGGGTGCAACTAATGAAAAACTGTTTTTT,CASSLLGQGATNEKLFF
NA,TRBV28,16,TRBJ2-5,NA,TGTGCCAGCAGTTCCGGGACTGTCGTACCCCAAGAGACCCAGTACTTC,CASSSGTVVPQETQYF
TRBD2,TRBV29-1,14,TRBJ2-1,NA,TGCAGCATGTCCGGGACTAGGGGTTACAATGAGCAGTTCTTC,CSMSGTRGYNEQFF
NA,TRBV2,13,TRBJ2-7,NA,TGTGCCAGCACTTTGACTAAAACCTACGAGCAGTACTTC,CASTLTKTYEQYF
TRBD1,TRBV28,16,TRBJ1-5,NA,TGTGCCAGCAGTTATTGGACAGGGAGTATGAGTCAGCCCCAGCATTTT,CASSYWTGSMSQPQHF
NA,TRBV12-3/TRBV12-4,13,TRBJ1-1,NA,TGTGCCAGCAGGATGACGGTCAACACTGAAGCTTTCTTT,CASRMTVNTEAFF
TRBD1,TRBV19,15,TRBJ1-2,NA,TGTGCCAGTAGTACCGGGACAGGGGGCAACTATGGCTACACCTTC,CASSTGTGGNYGYTF
TRBD2,TRBV20-1,15,TRBJ2-3,once,TGCAGTGCTAGTGACCCTAGCGGACGGGCAGATACGCAGTATTTT,CSASDPSGRADTQYF
NA,TRBV7-8,13,TRBJ2-7,NA,TGTGCCAGCAGCTCCCGGGGATACTACGAGCAGTACTTC,CASSSRGYYEQYF
TRBD2,TRBV9,18,TRBJ2-2,NA,TGTGCCAGCAGCGTAGCTAGTTTAGCGGGAGGGACCGGTGGGGAGCTGTTTTTT,CASSVASLAGGTGGELFF
TRBD1,TRBV7-2,17,TRBJ2-6,once,TGTGCCAGCTCCAGGACAGGGGGAAGGTCTGGGGCCAACGTCCTGACTTTC,CASSRTGGRSGANVLTF
TRBD1,TRBV5-6,14,TRBJ2-7,NA,TGTGCCAGCAGCTCGGGACAGGGAGCTAGGGAGCAGTACTTC,CASSSGQGAREQYF
NA,TRBV19,15,TRBJ2-1,NA,TGTGCCAGTAGTATAGACCTACCAACCTACAATGAGCAGTTCTTC,CASSIDLPTYNEQFF
NA,TRBV9,15,TRBJ1-4,NA,TGTGCCAGCAGCGTAGAGAAGGGAGGAGCAGAAAAACTGTTTTTT,CASSVEKGGAEKLFF
NA,TRBV5-1,17,TRBJ1-1,NA,TGCGCCAGCAGCTTGGGAACAGGGATGGGGCCGAACACTGAAGCTTTCTTT,CASSLGTGMGPNTEAFF
TRBD2,TRBV5-1,17,TRBJ2-1,NA,TGCGCCAGCAGCTTGGGGACTAGCGGGACCTCCTACAATGAGCAGTTCTTC,CASSLGTSGTSYNEQFF
NA,TRBV5-4,16,TRBJ1-3,NA,TGTGCCAGCAGCTTGGGTGAGGGGCTCTCTGGAAACACCATATATTTT,CASSLGEGLSGNTIYF
NA,TRBV7-9,13,TRBJ2-7,few,TGTGCCAGCAGCTTGAGAGGGCCCTACGAGCAGTACTTC,CASSLRGPYEQYF
TRBD2,TRBV24-1,15,TRBJ2-5,once,TGTGCCACCAGTGATATCGGGGAGGGCCAAGAGACCCAGTACTTC,CATSDIGEGQETQYF
NA,TRBV15,14,TRBJ2-3,NA,TGTGCCACCAGCAGGGAGCGCGCTGAGGATACGCAGTATTTT,CATSRERAEDTQYF
NA,TRBV29-1,14,TRBJ2-1,NA,TGCAGCGTTGAAGGAGCCGGGGTCCACAATGAGCAGTTCTTC,CSVEGAGVHNEQFF
NA,TRBV9,11,TRBJ1-1,NA,TGTGCCAGCAGCGCGAACACTGAAGCTTTCTTT,CASSANTEAFF
TRBD1,TRBV5-4,14,TRBJ1-1,NA,TGTGCCAGCACCCTGACAGGGGAGCGTACTGAAGCTTTCTTT,CASTLTGERTEAFF
NA,TRBV20-1,10,TRBJ2-1,NA,TGCAGTGCTGGAAGGGGTGAGCAGTTCTTC,CSAGRGEQFF
NA,TRBV19,15,TRBJ1-5,NA,TGTGCCAGTAGTCTCTCGTGGCAGGGGTTATGGCCCCAGCATTTT,CASSLSWQGLWPQHF
TRBD1,TRBV5-1,14,TRBJ1-2,NA,TGCGCCAGCAGCTTGTCGGGACAGGGCTGGGGCTACACCTTC,CASSLSGQGWGYTF
TRBD1,TRBV19,16,TRBJ1-5,NA,TGTGCCAGTAGAGACAGGGGGGATTATAGCAATCAGCCCCAGCATTTT,CASRDRGDYSNQPQHF
NA,TRBV30,17,TRBJ1-5,once,TGTGCCTGGAGTGTAGGATTAGTTTCAGTTAGCAATCAGCCCCAGCATTTT,CAWSVGLVSVSNQPQHF
TRBD1,TRBV6-5,14,TRBJ1-1,NA,TGTGCCAGCGGGGGGACAGACTCGAACACTGAAGCTTTCTTT,CASGGTDSNTEAFF
NA,TRBV3-1/TRBV3-2,14,TRBJ1-2,NA,TGTGCCAGCAGCCAAGATTTGGGCAAGGGTGGCTACACCTTC,CASSQDLGKGGYTF
NA,TRBV30,15,TRBJ1-4,NA,TGTGCCTGGAAAAATCCGGGGACCCCGTCCGAAAAACTGTTTTTT,CAWKNPGTPSEKLFF
NA,TRBV30,13,TRBJ1-1,NA,TGTGCCTGGAGTGTAGCGGGGAACACTGAAGCTTTCTTT,CAWSVAGNTEAFF
NA,TRBV5-5,13,TRBJ1-5,NA,TGTGCCAGCAGCTTGGGGGACGGCCCTGGCCAGCATTTT,CASSLGDGPGQHF
NA,TRBV7-8,15,TRBJ1-1,NA,TGTGCCAGCAGCTTAGCGGTCAGGGTAGGCACTGAAGCTTTCTTT,CASSLAVRVGTEAFF
TRBD1,TRBV29-1,13,TRBJ1-1,NA,TGCAGCGTGCGACAGGGGCCGAACACTGAAGCTTTCTTT,CSVRQGPNTEAFF
TRBD2,TRBV20-1,15,TRBJ2-3,NA,TGCAGTGCTAGTAGGCTAGCGGGAAGCACAGATACGCAGTATTTT,CSASRLAGSTDTQYF
TRBD1,TRBV27,17,TRBJ2-4,once,TGTGCCAGCACCCAACCCCGGGCAGGGGGAGCCAAAAACATTCAGTACTTC,CASTQPRAGGAKNIQYF
NA,TRBV10-3,15,TRBJ1-5,NA,TGTGCCATCAGTGAGCAGGCAACTAGGGATCAGCCCCAGCATTTT,CAISEQATRDQPQHF
NA,TRBV28,17,TRBJ1-3,NA,TGTGCCAGCAGGACGGGACCCCCTACACTCTCTGGAAACACCATATATTTT,CASRTGPPTLSGNTIYF
NA,TRBV6-4,13,TRBJ1-1,NA,TGTGCCAGCAGTGAAACAAGGAACACTGAAGCTTTCTTT,CASSETRNTEAFF
NA,TRBV5-1,15,TRBJ2-7,NA,TGCGCCAGCAGCTTGGTTGGACTTAGCTCCTACGAGCAGTACTTC,CASSLVGLSSYEQYF
NA,TRBV29-1,14,TRBJ1-1,few,TGCAGCGTTGAAGACAGGGCTAAGGGCACTGAAGCTTTCTTT,CSVEDRAKGTEAFF
NA,TRBV19,15,TRBJ2-1,NA,TGTGCCAGTAGTATACCCCAGAGCTCCTACAATGAGCAGTTCTTC,CASSIPQSSYNEQFF
NA,TRBV29-1,13,TRBJ1-1,NA,TGCAGCGTCCTATCCTCCGTTGGCACTGAAGCTTTCTTT,CSVLSSVGTEAFF
NA,TRBV5-1,15,TRBJ1-6,NA,TGCGCCAGCAGCTGGGGCCGGTTGGACAATTCACCCCTCCACTTT,CASSWGRLDNSPLHF
NA,TRBV5-5,16,TRBJ1-3,NA,TGTGCCAGCAGCTTGGCCGTCGTAGCCATCCCGAACACCATATATTTT,CASSLAVVAIPNTIYF
NA,TRBV27,16,TRBJ2-3,NA,TGTGCCAGCAGTACCCCTATGGGGTCTGGGGCAGATACGCAGTATTTT,CASSTPMGSGADTQYF
NA,TRBV30,12,TRBJ2-1,NA,TGTGCCTGGAGTGATCGAGGCGATGAGCAGTTCTTC,CAWSDRGDEQFF
TRBD1,TRBV5-4,15,TRBJ1-5,NA,TGTGCCAGCAGACGCGGGGACAGGGGTTTTCAGCCCCAGCATTTT,CASRRGDRGFQPQHF
NA,TRBV12-3/TRBV12-4,13,TRBJ2-2,NA,TGTGCCAGCACCAGGCAGAACACCGGGGAGCTGTTTTTT,CASTRQNTGELFF
TRBD2,TRBV5-1,16,TRBJ2-2,NA,TGCGCCAGCAGCCCCCCCCTAGCGGGGGACACCGGGGAGCTGTTTTTT,CASSPPLAGDTGELFF
NA,TRBV4-3,15,TRBJ1-4,NA,TGCGCCAGCAGCCAAGGAGACAGGCGTAATGAAAAACTGTTTTTT,CASSQGDRRNEKLFF
NA,TRBV7-2,16,TRBJ2-2,NA,TGTGCCAGCAGCATTTCCGGGACCGGCAACACCGGGGAGCTGTTTTTT,CASSISGTGNTGELFF
TRBD1,TRBV27,14,TRBJ1-3,NA,TGTGCCAGCAGCCGCCGACAGGGGGGAAACACCATATATTTT,CASSRRQGGNTIYF
NA,TRBV30,13,TRBJ1-5,NA,TGTGCCTGGAGTCCGGGGGCAAATCAGCCCCAGCATTTT,CAWSPGANQPQHF
NA,TRBV6-5,14,TRBJ1-6,NA,TGTGCCAGCAGTTACGCGGGGGAGAATTCACCCCTCCACTTT,CASSYAGENSPLHF
NA,TRBV7-2,14,TRBJ2-5,once,TGTGCCAGCAGATCAGGCGGAAACCAAGAGACCCAGTACTTC,CASRSGGNQETQYF
NA,TRBV7-6,15,TRBJ1-1,NA,TGTGCCAGCAGCCGATCCAGGGAGTCGGGCACTGAAGCTTTCTTT,CASSRSRESGTEAFF